This T cell receptor beta chain was recovered during a study of T cells in Graves' hyperthyroidism and ophthalmopathy. Study results and limitations: Appearing also in blood were most of the thyroid clonotypes expanded above 0.001.

The TCR beta CDR3 regions underwent amplification using RNA transcripts as the source. A first-round RT-PCR of the TCR CDR3 used the HTBI primer set. One entry per CDR3 protein, called by TCRdb with MiXCR from the multiplex PCR reads. The sample contains 340,000 or so distinct CDR3 sequences, approximately 18% of which appear only once. Researchers barred patients who had uncontrolled infection, other autoimmune disease, pregnancy or lactation. This CDR3 spans 12 amino acids. V was pared by 3 bases and J by 6 bases, with 8 bases between. The V gene's germline CDR1 is KGHSH and CDR2 LQKENI. This clonotype was counted at least ten times. Its cognate antigen is unknown.

V usage is TRBV18 and J usage is TRBJ1-2, with D unclear. This TCR was sampled from a woman aged 45-59 years with Graves' hyperthyroidism. Sequencing was carried out using blood. CDR3 sequence: CASSPMQDGYTF. The CDR3 bases are TGTGCCAGCTCACCTATGCAGGATGGCTACACCTTC.